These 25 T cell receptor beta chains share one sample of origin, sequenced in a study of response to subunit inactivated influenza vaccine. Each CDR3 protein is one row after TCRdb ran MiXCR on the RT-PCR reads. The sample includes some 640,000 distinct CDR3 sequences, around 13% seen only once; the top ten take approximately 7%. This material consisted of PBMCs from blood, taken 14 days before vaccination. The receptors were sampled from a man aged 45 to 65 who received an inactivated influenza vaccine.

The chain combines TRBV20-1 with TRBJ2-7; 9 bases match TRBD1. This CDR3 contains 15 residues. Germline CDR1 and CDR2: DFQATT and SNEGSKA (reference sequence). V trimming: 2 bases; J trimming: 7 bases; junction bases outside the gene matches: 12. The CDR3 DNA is TGCAGTGCTAGACCTCCGAGGAGGGGACAGGGTGAGCAGTACTTC. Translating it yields CSARPPRRGQGEQYF.

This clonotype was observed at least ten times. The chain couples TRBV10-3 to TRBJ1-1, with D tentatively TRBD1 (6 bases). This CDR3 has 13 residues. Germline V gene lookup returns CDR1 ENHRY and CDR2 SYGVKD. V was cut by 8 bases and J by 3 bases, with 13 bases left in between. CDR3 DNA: TGTGCCATCTGGAACAGGGACGACACTGAAGCTTTCTTT. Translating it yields CAIWNRDDTEAFF.

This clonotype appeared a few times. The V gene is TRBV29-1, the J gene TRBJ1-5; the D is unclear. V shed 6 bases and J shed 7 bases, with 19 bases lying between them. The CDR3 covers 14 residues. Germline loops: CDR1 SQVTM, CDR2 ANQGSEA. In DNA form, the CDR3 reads TGCAGCGTAGAGACTCTTTCACCTAGGCAGCCCCAGCATTTT. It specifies CSVETLSPRQPQHF.

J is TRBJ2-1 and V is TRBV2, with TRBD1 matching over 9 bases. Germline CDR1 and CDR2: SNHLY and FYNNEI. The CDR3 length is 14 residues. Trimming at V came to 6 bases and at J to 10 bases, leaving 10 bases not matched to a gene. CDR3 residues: CASSRDRDASEQFF. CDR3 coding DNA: TGTGCCAGCAGCCGGGACAGGGATGCCTCGGAGCAGTTCTTC.

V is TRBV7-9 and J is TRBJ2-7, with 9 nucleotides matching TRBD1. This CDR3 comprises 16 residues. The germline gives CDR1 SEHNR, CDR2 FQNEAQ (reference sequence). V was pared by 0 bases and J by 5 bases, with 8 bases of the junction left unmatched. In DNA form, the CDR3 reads TGTGCCAGCAGCTTAGCCCGGGACAGGGTCGGCCACGAGCAGTACTTC. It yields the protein CASSLARDRVGHEQYF. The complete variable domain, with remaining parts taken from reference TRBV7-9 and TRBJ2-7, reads DTGVSQNPRHKITKRGQNVTFRCDPISEHNRLYWYRQTLGQGPEFLTYFQNEAQLEKSRLLSDRFSAERPKGSFSTLEIQRTEQGDSAMYLCASSLARDRVGHEQYFGPGTRLTVT.

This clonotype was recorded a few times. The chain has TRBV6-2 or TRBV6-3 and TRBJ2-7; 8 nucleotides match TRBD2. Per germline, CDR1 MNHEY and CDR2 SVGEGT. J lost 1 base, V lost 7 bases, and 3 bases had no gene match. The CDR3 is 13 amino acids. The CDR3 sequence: CASTGGRSYEQYF. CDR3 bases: TGTGCCAGCACGGGAGGGCGTTCCTACGAGCAGTACTTC.

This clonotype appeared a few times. The CDR3 DNA is TGTGCCAGCAGCTTAGGGGGACTCTCTGTCGGGGAGACCCAGTACTTC. Translation: CASSLGGLSVGETQYF. This rearrangement joins TRBV11-2 to TRBJ2-5; D possibly corresponds to TRBD2 (6 bases). The CDR3 extends over 16 amino acids. Germline values: CDR1 SGHAT, CDR2 FQNNGV. V lost 1 base to trimming and J lost 5 bases, with 17 bases between them.

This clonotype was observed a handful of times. The CDR3 DNA sequence: TGTGCCAGCAGCCTTCAGACAGGAGATTATAATTCACCCCTCCACTTT. Its protein is CASSLQTGDYNSPLHF. The rearrangement links TRBV12-3 or TRBV12-4 to TRBJ1-6; a possible D gene is TRBD1 (6 bases). The CDR3 covers 16 residues. V lost 6 bases to trimming and J lost 4 bases, with 16 bases between them.

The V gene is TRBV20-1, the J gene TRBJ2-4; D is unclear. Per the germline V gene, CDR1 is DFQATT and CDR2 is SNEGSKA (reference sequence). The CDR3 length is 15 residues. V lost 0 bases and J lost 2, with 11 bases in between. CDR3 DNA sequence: TGCAGTGCTAGAGACCCCACAGTCTCCAAAAACATTCAGTACTTC. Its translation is CSARDPTVSKNIQYF.

The CDR3 DNA sequence: TGTGCCAGCAGTGACGGGACAGGGCCCTCTGGGGCCAACGTCCTGACTTTC. Translated, it gives CASSDGTGPSGANVLTF. V and J are TRBV28 and TRBJ2-6; 9 bases match TRBD1. V was clipped by 5 bases and J by 0 bases; unmatched bases: 5. The CDR3 extends over 17 amino acids. The germline V gene encodes CDR1 MDHEN and CDR2 SYDVKM. Looking up the rest from reference TRBV28 and TRBJ2-6 gives the full variable domain: DVKVTQSSRYLVKRTGEKVFLECVQDMDHENMFWYRQDPGLGLRLIYFSYDVKMKEKGDIPEGYSVSREKKERFSLILESASTNQTSMYLCASSDGTGPSGANVLTFGAGSRLTVL.

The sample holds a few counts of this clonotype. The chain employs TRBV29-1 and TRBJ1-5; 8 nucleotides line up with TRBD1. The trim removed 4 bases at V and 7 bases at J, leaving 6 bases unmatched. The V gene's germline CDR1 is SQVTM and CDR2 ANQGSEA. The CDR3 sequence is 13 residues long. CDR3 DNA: TGCAGCGTTGGGGCAGGGGGCAGCCAGCCCCAGCATTTT. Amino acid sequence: CSVGAGGSQPQHF.

The CDR3 spells CASSKDGAYYEQYF. The DNA of the CDR3 is TGTGCCAGCAGCAAAGATGGAGCCTACTACGAGCAGTACTTC. The chain recombines TRBV21-1 with TRBJ2-7. TRBV21-1 is recorded as a pseudogene. CDR3 size: 14 residues.

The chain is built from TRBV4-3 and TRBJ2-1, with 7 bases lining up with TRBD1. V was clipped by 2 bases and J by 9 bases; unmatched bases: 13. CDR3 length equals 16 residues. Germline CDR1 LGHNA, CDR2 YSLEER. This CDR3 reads CASSQIMAGGLTEQFF. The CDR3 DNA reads TGCGCCAGCAGCCAAATAATGGCAGGGGGTCTGACTGAGCAGTTCTTC.

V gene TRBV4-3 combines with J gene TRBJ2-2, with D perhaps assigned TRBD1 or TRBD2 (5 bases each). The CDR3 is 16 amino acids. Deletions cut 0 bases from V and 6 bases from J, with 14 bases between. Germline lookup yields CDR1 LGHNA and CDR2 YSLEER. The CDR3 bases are TGCGCCAGCAGCCAAGATTTGGGGATGGGGGCCGGGGAGCTGTTTTTT. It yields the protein CASSQDLGMGAGELFF.

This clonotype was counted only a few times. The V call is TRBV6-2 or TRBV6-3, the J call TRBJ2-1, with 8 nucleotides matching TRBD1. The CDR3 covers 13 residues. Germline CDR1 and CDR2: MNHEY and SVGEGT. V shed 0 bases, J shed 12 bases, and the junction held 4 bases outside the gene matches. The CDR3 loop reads CASSYSTGGGQFF. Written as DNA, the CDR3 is TGTGCCAGCAGTTACTCAACAGGGGGTGGGCAGTTCTTC.

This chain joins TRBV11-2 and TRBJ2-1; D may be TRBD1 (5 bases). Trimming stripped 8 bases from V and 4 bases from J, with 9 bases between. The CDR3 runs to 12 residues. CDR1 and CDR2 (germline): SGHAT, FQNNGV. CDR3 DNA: TGTGCCAGCGGGGCTGAATACAATGAGCAGTTCTTC. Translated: CASGAEYNEQFF. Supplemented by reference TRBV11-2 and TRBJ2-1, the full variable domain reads EAGVAQSPRYKIIEKRQSVAFWCNPISGHATLYWYQQILGQGPKLLIQFQNNGVVDDSQLPKDRFSAERLKGVDSTLKIQPAKLEDSAVYLCASGAEYNEQFFGPGTRLTVL.

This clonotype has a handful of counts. CDR3 sequence: CASSRDRGWEAFF. CDR3 DNA: TGTGCCAGCAGCCGAGACAGGGGCTGGGAAGCTTTCTTT. This sequence joins TRBV6-2 or TRBV6-3 and TRBJ1-1; TRBD1 matches at 8 bases. Germline CDR1 reads MNHEY; CDR2 reads SVGEGT. This CDR3 has 13 amino acids. Trimming cost V 6 bases and J 8 bases; bases outside gene matches: 8.

CDR3 nucleotide sequence: TGTGCCACCAATGCTGCGGGGGAACCGGGAGATACGCAGTATTTT. Encoded protein: CATNAAGEPGDTQYF. This sequence joins TRBV24-1 and TRBJ2-3, with 7 bases aligning to TRBD2. V was clipped by 8 bases and J by 5 bases; unmatched bases: 12. This CDR3 has 15 amino acids. Germline CDR1 and CDR2: KGHDR and SFDVKD.

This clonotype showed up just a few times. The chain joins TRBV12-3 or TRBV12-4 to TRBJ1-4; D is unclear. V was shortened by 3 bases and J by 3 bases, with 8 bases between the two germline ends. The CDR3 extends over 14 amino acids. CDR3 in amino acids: CASSFLQPNEKLFF. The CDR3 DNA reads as TGTGCCAGCAGTTTTCTCCAGCCTAATGAAAAACTGTTTTTT.

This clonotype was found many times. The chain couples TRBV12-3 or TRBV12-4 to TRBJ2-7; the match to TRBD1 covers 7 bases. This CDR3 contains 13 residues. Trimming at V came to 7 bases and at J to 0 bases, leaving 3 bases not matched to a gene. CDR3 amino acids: CASMGQNSYEQYF. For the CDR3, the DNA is TGTGCCAGCATGGGACAGAACTCCTACGAGCAGTACTTC.

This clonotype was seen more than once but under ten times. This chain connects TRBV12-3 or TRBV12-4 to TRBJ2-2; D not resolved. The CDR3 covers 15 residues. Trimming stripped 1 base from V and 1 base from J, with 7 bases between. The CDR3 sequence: CASSLVAQNTGELFF. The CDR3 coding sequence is TGTGCCAGCAGTTTAGTGGCTCAGAACACCGGGGAGCTGTTTTTT.

Written as DNA, the CDR3 is TGCAGTGCTAAACTAGCGGGAGGGCCCGCAGATACGCAGTATTTT. Translation gives CSAKLAGGPADTQYF. The V gene is TRBV20-1, the J gene TRBJ2-3; TRBD2 matches 13 bases. V was pared by 4 bases and J by 4 bases, with 5 bases of the junction left unmatched. Germline V CDR1 and CDR2: DFQATT, SNEGSKA (reference sequence). This CDR3 is built from 15 residues.

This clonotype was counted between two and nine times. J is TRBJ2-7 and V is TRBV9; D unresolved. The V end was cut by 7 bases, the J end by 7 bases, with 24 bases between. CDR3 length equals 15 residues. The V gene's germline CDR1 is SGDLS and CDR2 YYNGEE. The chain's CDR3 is CASRGVKWVIKEQYF. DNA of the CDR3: TGTGCCAGCCGTGGAGTGAAGTGGGTTATAAAAGAGCAGTACTTC.

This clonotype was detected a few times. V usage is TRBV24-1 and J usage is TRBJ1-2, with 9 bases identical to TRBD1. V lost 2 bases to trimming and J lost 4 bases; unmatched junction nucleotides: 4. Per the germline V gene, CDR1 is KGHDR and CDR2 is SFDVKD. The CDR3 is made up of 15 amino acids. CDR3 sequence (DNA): TGTGCCACCAGTGATTCCGGGACAGGGCTCTATGGCTACACCTTC. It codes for CATSDSGTGLYGYTF.

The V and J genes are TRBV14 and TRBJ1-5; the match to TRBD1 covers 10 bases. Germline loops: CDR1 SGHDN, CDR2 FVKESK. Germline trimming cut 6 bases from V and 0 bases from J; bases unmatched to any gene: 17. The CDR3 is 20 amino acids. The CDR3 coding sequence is TGTGCCAGCAGTGGGGGTCCGGGACAGGGGTCTTGGTATAGCAATCAGCCCCAGCATTTT. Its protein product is CASSGGPGQGSWYSNQPQHF.